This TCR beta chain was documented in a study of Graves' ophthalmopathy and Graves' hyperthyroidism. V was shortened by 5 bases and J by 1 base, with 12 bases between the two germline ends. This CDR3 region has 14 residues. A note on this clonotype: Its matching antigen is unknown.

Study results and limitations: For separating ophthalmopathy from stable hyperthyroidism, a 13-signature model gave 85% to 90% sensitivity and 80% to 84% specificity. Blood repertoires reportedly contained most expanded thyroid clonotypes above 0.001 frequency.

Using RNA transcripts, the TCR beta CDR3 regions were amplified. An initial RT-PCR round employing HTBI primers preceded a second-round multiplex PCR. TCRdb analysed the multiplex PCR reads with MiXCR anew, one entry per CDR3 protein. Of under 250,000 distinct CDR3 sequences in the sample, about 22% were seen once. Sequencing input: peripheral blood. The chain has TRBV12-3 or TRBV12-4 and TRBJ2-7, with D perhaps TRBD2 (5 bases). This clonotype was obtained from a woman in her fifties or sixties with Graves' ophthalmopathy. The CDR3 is CASSGSVTSYEQYF. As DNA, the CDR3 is TGTGCCAGCAGTGGTAGCGTGACTTCCTACGAGCAGTACTTC.